This T cell receptor beta chain is from a study of blood T cell repertoires in COVID-19. The assay was immunoSEQ multiplex PCR, and TCRdb's table has in-frame clones only and misses some. The sample shows hundreds of thousands of clones, approximately 91% of them seen only once. Enrollees, about 18 to 89 years old, lived in about two dozen US areas. Donors in Cohort 3 who had recovered were those with two negative PCRs, healthcare professional clearance, or resolution of their symptoms. The CDR3 consists of 15 residues. V shed 1 base, J shed 4 bases, and the junction held 4 bases outside the gene matches. Germline CDR1 reads SGHRS; CDR2 reads YFSETQ.

This receptor was obtained from a woman aged 40 to 55 who had recovered from COVID-19. Specimen: PBMCs or T cells enriched from blood (not recorded which). The chain has TRBV5-1 and TRBJ2-7, with 11 bases identical to TRBD2. In DNA, the CDR3 is TGCGCCAGCAGCTTGACTAGCGGGGGAGAATACGAGCAGTACTTC. It codes for CASSLTSGGEYEQYF.